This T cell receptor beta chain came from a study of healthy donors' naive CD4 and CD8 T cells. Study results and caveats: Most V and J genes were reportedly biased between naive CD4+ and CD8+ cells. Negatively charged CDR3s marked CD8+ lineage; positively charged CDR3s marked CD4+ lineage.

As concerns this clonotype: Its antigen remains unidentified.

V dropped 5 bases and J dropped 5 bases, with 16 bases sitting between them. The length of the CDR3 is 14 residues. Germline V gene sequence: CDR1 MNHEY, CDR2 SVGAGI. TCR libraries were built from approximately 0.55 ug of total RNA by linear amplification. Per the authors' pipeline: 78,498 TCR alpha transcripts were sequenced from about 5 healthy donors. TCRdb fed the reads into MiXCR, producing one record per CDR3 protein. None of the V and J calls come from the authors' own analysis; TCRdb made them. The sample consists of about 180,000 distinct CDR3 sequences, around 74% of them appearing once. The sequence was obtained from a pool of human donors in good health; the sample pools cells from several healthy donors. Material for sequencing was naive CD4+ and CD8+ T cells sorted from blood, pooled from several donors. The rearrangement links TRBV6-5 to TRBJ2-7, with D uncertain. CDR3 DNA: TGTGCCAGCAGTCCGCGGCCTCCGTCCAACGAGCAGTACTTC. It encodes CASSPRPPSNEQYF.